The 10 T cell receptor beta chains in this list originate from one sample, sequenced in a study of cytomegalovirus exposure and HLA in healthy donors. The PCR contained 60 Vbeta and 13 Jbeta primers. Some clones are missing from TCRdb's copy, which holds only in-frame ones; the method was immunoSEQ multiplex PCR. The data contain fewer than 130,000 clones, 50% to 70% of them singletons. Material: PBMCs. The receptor set was obtained from a man younger than 45 in good health and CMV-seropositive.

This chain links TRBV19 with TRBJ1-5; 10 bases agree with TRBD1. The V gene end was trimmed by 2 bases and the J gene end by 6 bases; junction bases not matched to a gene: 7. This CDR3 has 16 amino acids. Germline V gene sequence: CDR1 LNHDA, CDR2 SQIVND (reference sequence). CDR3 residues: CASSIQGTGDGQPQHF. CDR3 DNA: TGTGCCAGTAGTATACAAGGGACAGGGGACGGTCAGCCCCAGCATTTT.

This clone showed up just a few times. This chain connects TRBV5-3 to TRBJ1-6, with 7 nucleotides matching TRBD1. TRBV5-3 is designated an ORF whose function remains uncertain. Trimming removed 5 bases from V and 0 bases from J; junction bases left unmatched: 14. The CDR3 totals 19 residues. The CDR3 protein is CARRPTGTAKSSYNSPLHF. In DNA, the CDR3 is TGTGCCAGAAGACCCACCGGGACAGCGAAGAGCTCCTATAATTCACCCCTCCACTTT.

The count of this clone is one. This chain connects TRBV30 to TRBJ1-3; D unresolved. Trimming stripped 7 bases from V and 0 bases from J, with 10 bases between. In germline, CDR1 is GTSNPN, CDR2 SVGIG (reference sequence). The CDR3 is made up of 13 amino acids. CDR3 in DNA: TGTGCCTTCACGGGGTACTCTGGAAACACCATATATTTT. Amino acids: CAFTGYSGNTIYF.

This clone has a handful of counts. The chain combines TRBV6-6 with TRBJ2-3; D perhaps matches TRBD1 (5 bases). Trimming shortened V by 2 bases and J by 10 bases, and 13 bases separated the two germline ends. The CDR3 runs to 13 residues. The V gene's germline CDR1 is MNHNY and CDR2 SVGAGI (reference sequence). This CDR3 is CASSYDSSSAQYF. CDR3 nucleotide sequence: TGTGCCAGCAGTTACGACAGTTCAAGTGCGCAGTATTTT.

V usage is TRBV5-6 and J usage is TRBJ2-5, with 9 positions matching TRBD2. The CDR3 is 16 amino acids. The J segment lost 2 bases and the V segment lost 3 bases, leaving 8 bases of the junction unmatched. Germline assignment: CDR1 SGHDT and CDR2 YYEEEE. CDR3: CASSSLGAGGQETQYF. The DNA of the CDR3 is TGTGCCAGCAGCTCCCTTGGGGCGGGGGGGCAAGAGACCCAGTACTTC.

The chain carries TRBV30 and TRBJ2-7; 11 nucleotides match TRBD1. Trimming at V came to 3 bases and at J to 1 base, leaving 5 bases not matched to a gene. This CDR3 is 15 amino acids long. Germline V gives CDR1 GTSNPN, CDR2 SVGIG (reference sequence). The CDR3 reads CAWSFGTGGSYEQYF. The CDR3 nucleotides read TGTGCCTGGAGCTTCGGGACAGGGGGTTCCTACGAGCAGTACTTC.

V and J are TRBV9 and TRBJ2-5; 9 bases fit TRBD2. The CDR3 has 15 residues. Trimming removed 3 bases from V and 5 bases from J; junction bases left unmatched: 8. The germline V gene encodes CDR1 SGDLS and CDR2 YYNGEE. The CDR3 reads CASSARGGLGETQYF. DNA for the CDR3: TGTGCCAGCAGCGCGCGGGGGGGCCTGGGGGAGACCCAGTACTTC.

The genes are TRBV6-5 and TRBJ2-3; TRBD2 is a possible D gene (7 bases). Germline CDR1 reads MNHEY; CDR2 reads SVGAGI. V lost 8 bases and J lost 1, with 13 bases in between. The CDR3 is 14 amino acids. The CDR3: CASVGRGRTDTQYF. The CDR3 DNA reads as TGTGCCAGCGTTGGGCGGGGGCGCACAGATACGCAGTATTTT.

There are a few counts of this clone. This rearrangement joins TRBV4-1 to TRBJ1-1; a possible D gene is TRBD1 (5 bases). Germline assignment: CDR1 MGHRA and CDR2 YSYEKL. The ends were cut back, 4 bases at V and 1 base at J, with 13 bases in the middle. This CDR3 spans 15 amino acids. The CDR3 DNA sequence: TGCGCCAGCAGCCTCGGGCCAACAGGGAACACTGAAGCTTTCTTT. This translates into CASSLGPTGNTEAFF.

This clone was seen only once. The chain carries TRBV15 and TRBJ2-5, with a possible D match to TRBD2 (5 bases). Germline lookup yields CDR1 LNHNV and CDR2 YYDKDF (reference sequence). The CDR3 extends over 14 amino acids. Trimming pared 0 bases from V and 5 bases from J, leaving 10 bases between. The CDR3 DNA is TGTGCCACCAGCAGAGACGGGAACGGGGAGACCCAGTACTTC. Protein product: CATSRDGNGETQYF.